This passage covers 5 T cell receptor beta chains from one sample sequenced in a study of T cells in Graves' hyperthyroidism and ophthalmopathy. TCR beta CDR3 regions were amplified from RNA. HTBI primers were employed in a first-round RT-PCR of the TCR CDR3. TCRdb called the multiplex PCR reads again in MiXCR, with one record for every CDR3 protein. Here the sample spans about 420,000 distinct CDR3 sequences, around a sixth being singletons. Material: blood. The receptors come from a young woman with Graves' hyperthyroidism.

This clonotype came up a few times. This chain joins TRBV25-1 and TRBJ2-2, with D uncertain. This CDR3 has 18 residues. Germline CDR1 is MGHDK and CDR2 is SYGVNS. V lost 0 bases and J lost 4, with 18 bases in between. CDR3 protein: CASSEYRAPPGSTGELFF. CDR3 DNA sequence: TGTGCCAGCAGTGAATACCGCGCTCCACCCGGCTCCACCGGGGAGCTGTTTTTT.

Points on this clonotype: A single base separates this from a much larger clone, so it may be a read error. The conserved phenylalanine or tryptophan normally closing the CDR3 is absent here, so this likely arose from a read error. The chain couples TRBV27 to TRBJ1-5; D call uncertain. The CDR3 contains 12 residues. The ends were cut back, 8 bases at V and 7 bases at J, with 12 bases in the middle. CDR1 and CDR2 from the germline V gene are MNHEY and SMNVEV (reference sequence). CDR3 sequence (DNA): TGTGCCAGCGGTCCAACGGACCAGCCCCAGCATCTT. This codes for CASGPTDQPQHL.

This clonotype has a count of ten or more. The chain has TRBV20-1 and TRBJ2-1, with D possibly TRBD2 on 5 matching bases. The V end lost 0 bases, the J end lost 1 base, and 13 bases lay between the germline ends. CDR1 and CDR2 from the germline V gene are DFQATT and SNEGSKA (reference sequence). The CDR3 is 16 residues long. CDR3 amino acids: CSARDTGGGSYNEQFF. Written as DNA, the CDR3 is TGCAGTGCTAGAGATACGGGCGGAGGATCCTACAATGAGCAGTTCTTC.

This clonotype was observed at least ten times. The chain is built from TRBV29-1 and TRBJ2-3, with D hard to call. Trimming shortened V by 4 bases and J by 4 bases, and 9 bases separated the two germline ends. Looked up from germline, CDR1 is SQVTM and CDR2 is ANQGSEA. The CDR3 extends over 12 amino acids. Here the CDR3 reads CSVVEAADTQYF. The CDR3 DNA sequence: TGCAGCGTTGTTGAGGCGGCAGATACGCAGTATTTT.

Of note for this clonotype: The junction departs from the called germline gene at one end, perhaps through a read error. The chain couples TRBV5-5 to TRBJ1-4; D is undetermined. The germline V gene encodes CDR1 SGHKS and CDR2 YYEKEE (reference sequence). This CDR3 is 16 amino acids long. For the CDR3, the DNA is TGTGCCAGCAGCTTACGGCCGGCGGCAACTAGTGAAAAACTGTTTTTT. Translated: CASSLRPAATSEKLFF.